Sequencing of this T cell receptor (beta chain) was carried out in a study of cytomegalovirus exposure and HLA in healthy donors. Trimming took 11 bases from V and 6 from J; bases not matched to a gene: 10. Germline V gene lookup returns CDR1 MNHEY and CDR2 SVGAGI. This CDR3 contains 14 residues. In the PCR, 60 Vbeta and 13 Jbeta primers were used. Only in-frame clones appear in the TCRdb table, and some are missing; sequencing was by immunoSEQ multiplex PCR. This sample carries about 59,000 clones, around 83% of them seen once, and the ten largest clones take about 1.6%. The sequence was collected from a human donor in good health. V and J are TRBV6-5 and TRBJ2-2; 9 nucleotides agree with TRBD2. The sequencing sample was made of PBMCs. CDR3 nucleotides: TGTGCCGGTAAGTTTGGCGGGAGGGCCGGGGAGCTGTTTTTT. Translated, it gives CAGKFGGRAGELFF.